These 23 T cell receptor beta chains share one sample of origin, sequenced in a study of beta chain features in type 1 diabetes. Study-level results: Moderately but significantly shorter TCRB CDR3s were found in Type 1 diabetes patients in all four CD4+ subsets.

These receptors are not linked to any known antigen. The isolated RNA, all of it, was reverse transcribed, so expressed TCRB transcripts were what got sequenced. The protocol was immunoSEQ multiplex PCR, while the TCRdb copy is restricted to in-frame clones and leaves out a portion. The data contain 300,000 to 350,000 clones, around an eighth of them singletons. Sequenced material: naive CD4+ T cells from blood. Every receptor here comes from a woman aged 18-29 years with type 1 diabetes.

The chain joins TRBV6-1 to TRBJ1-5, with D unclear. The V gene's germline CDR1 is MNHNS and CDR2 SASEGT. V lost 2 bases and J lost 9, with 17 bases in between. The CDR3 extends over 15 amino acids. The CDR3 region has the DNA TGTGCCAGCAGTGAACCCCGACGGAGTACGGGGCCCCAGCATTTT. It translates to CASSEPRRSTGPQHF.

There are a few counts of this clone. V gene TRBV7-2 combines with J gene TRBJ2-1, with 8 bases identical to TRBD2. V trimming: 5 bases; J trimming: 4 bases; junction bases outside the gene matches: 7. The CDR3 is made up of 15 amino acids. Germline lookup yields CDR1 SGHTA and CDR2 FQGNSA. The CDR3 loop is CASSPAGGRYNEQFF. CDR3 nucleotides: TGTGCCAGCAGCCCCGCGGGCGGGAGGTACAATGAGCAGTTCTTC.

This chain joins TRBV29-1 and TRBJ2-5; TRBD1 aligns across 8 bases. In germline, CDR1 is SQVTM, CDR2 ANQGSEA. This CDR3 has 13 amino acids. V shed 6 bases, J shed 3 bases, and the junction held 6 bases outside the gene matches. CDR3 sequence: CSVGQGGEETQYF. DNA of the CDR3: TGCAGCGTCGGACAGGGAGGAGAAGAGACCCAGTACTTC.

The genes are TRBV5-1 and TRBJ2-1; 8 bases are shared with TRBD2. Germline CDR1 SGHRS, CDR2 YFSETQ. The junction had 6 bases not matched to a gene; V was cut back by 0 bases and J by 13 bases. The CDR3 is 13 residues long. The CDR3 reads CASSLAQGLGQFF. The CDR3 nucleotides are TGCGCCAGCAGCTTGGCCCAGGGACTAGGACAGTTCTTC.

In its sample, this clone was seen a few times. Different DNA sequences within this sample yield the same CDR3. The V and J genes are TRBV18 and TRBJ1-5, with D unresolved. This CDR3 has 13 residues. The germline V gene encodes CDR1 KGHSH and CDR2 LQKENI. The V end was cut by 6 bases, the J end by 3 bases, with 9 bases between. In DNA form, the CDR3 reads TGTGCCAGCTCCCCCTCCCTCAATCAGCCCCAGCATTTT. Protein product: CASSPSLNQPQHF. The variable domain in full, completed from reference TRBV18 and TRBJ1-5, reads NAGVMQNPRHLVRRRGQEARLRCSPMKGHSHVYWYRQLPEEGLKFMVYLQKENIIDESGMPKERFSAEFPKEGPSILRIQQVVRGDSAAYFCASSPSLNQPQHFGDGTRLSIL.

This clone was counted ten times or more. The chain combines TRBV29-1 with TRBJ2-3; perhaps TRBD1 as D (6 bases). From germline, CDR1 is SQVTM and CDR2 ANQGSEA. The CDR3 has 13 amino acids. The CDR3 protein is CTRRDTTTDTQYF. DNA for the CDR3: TGCACCCGAAGGGACACCACCACAGATACGCAGTATTTT.

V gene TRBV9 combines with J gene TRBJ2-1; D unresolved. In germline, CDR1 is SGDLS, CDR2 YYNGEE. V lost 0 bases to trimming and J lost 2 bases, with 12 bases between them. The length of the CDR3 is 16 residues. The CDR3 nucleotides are TGTGCCAGCAGCGTAGGGCGAGGAATGGCCTACAATGAGCAGTTCTTC. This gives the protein CASSVGRGMAYNEQFF.

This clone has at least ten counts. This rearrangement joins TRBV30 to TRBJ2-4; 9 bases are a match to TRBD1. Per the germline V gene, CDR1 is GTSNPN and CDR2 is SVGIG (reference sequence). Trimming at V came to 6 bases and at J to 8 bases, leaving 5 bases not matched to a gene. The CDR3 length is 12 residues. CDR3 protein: CACGQGPYIQYF. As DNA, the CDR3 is TGTGCCTGTGGACAGGGGCCATACATTCAGTACTTC.

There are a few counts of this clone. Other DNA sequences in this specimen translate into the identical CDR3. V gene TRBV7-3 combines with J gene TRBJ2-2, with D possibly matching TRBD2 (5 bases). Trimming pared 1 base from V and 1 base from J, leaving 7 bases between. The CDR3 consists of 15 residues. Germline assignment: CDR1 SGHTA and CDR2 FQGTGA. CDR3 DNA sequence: TGTGCCAGCAGCTTAAGACGGGAGAACACCGGGGAGCTGTTTTTT. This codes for CASSLRRENTGELFF. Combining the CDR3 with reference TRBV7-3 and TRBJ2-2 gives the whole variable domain GAGVSQTPSNKVTEKGKYVELRCDPISGHTALYWYRQSLGQGPEFLIYFQGTGAADDSGLPNDRFFAVRPEGSVSTLKIQRTERGDSAVYLCASSLRRENTGELFFGEGSRLTVL.

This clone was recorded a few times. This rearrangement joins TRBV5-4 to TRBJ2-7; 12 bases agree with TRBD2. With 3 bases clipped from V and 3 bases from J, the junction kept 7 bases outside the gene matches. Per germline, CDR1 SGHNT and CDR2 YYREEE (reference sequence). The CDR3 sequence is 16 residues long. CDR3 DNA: TGTGCCAGCAGCTCAGGGACTAGCGGGTCTTTCTACGAGCAGTACTTC. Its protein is CASSSGTSGSFYEQYF. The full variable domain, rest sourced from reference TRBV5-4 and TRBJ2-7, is ETGVTQSPTHLIKTRGQQVTLRCSSQSGHNTVSWYQQALGQGPQFIFQYYREEENGRGNFPPRFSGLQFPNYSSELNVNALELDDSALYLCASSSGTSGSFYEQYFGPGTRLTVT.

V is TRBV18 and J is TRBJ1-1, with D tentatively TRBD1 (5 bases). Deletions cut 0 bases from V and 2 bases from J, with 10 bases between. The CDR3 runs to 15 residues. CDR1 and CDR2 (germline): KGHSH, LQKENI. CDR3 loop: CASSPPRGENTEAFF. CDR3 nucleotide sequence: TGTGCCAGCTCACCACCCCGGGGGGAAAACACTGAAGCTTTCTTT.

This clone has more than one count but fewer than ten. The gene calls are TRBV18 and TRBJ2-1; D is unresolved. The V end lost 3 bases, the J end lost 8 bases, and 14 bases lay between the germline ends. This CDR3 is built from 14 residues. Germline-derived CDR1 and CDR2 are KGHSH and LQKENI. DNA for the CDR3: TGTGCCAGCTCACCTCGGGTAGTAAGCGATGAGCAGTTCTTC. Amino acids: CASSPRVVSDEQFF.

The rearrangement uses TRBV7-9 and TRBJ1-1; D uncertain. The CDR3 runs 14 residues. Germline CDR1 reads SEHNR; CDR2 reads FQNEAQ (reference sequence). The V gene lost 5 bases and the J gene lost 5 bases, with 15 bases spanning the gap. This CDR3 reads CASSPWRDVTEAFF. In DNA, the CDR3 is TGTGCCAGCAGCCCCTGGAGGGATGTAACTGAAGCTTTCTTT. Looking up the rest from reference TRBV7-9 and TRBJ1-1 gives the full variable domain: DTGVSQNPRHKITKRGQNVTFRCDPISEHNRLYWYRQTLGQGPEFLTYFQNEAQLEKSRLLSDRFSAERPKGSFSTLEIQRTEQGDSAMYLCASSPWRDVTEAFFGQGTRLTVV.

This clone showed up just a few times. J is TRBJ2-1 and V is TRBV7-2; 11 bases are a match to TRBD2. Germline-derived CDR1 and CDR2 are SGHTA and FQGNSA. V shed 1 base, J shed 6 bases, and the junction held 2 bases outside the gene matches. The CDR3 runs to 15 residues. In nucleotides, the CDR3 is TGTGCCAGCAGCTTAGAGGGACTAGCGGTCAATGAGCAGTTCTTC. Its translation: CASSLEGLAVNEQFF.

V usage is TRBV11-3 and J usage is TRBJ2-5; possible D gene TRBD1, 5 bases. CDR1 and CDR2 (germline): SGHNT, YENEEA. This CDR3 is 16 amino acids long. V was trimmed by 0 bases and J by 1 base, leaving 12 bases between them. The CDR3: CASSLERGSPQETQYF. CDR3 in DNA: TGTGCCAGCAGCTTAGAAAGGGGCTCCCCCCAAGAGACCCAGTACTTC. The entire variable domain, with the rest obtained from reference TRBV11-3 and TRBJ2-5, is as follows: EAGVVQSPRYKIIEKKQPVAFWCNPISGHNTLYWYLQNLGQGPELLIRYENEEAVDDSQLPKDRFSAERLKGVDSTLKIQPAELGDSAVYLCASSLERGSPQETQYFGPGTRLLVL.

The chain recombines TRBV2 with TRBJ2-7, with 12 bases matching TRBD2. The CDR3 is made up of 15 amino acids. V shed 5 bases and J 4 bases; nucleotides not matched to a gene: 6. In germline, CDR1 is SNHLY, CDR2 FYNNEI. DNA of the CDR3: TGTGCCAGCAGTCAGGGACTAGCGGGTACGTACGAGCAGTACGTC. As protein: CASSQGLAGTYEQYV.

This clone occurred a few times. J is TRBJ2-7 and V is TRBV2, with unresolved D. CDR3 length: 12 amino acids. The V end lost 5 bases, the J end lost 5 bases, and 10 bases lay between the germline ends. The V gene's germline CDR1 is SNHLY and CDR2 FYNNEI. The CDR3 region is CASSQVFHEQYV. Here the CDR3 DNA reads TGTGCCAGCAGTCAGGTTTTCCACGAGCAGTACGTC.

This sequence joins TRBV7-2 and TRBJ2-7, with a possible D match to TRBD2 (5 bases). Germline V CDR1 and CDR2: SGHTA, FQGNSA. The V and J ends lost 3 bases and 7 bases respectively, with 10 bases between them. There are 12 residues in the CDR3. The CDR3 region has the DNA TGTGCCAGCAGCTTCCTGACGGGGGAGCAGTACTTC. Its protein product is CASSFLTGEQYF.

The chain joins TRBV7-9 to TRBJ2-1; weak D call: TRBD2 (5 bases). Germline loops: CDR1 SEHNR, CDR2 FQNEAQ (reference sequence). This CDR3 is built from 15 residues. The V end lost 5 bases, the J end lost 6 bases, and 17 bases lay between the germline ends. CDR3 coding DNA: TGTGCCAGCAGCAACTGGAACCTAGCTACCAATGAGCAGTTCTTC. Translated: CASSNWNLATNEQFF.

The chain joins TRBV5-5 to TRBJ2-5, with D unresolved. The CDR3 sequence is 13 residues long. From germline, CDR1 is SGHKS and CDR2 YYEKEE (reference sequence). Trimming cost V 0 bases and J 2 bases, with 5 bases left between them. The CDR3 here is CASSLGPQETQYF. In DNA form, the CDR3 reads TGTGCCAGCAGCTTGGGGCCTCAAGAGACCCAGTACTTC.

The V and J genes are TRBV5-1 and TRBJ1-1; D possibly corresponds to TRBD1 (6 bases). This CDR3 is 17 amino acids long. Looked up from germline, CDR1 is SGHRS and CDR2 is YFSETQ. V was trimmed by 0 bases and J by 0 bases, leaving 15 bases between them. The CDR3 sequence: CASSLVPPPGVNTEAFF. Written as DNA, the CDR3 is TGCGCCAGCAGCTTGGTTCCCCCCCCAGGGGTGAACACTGAAGCTTTCTTT.

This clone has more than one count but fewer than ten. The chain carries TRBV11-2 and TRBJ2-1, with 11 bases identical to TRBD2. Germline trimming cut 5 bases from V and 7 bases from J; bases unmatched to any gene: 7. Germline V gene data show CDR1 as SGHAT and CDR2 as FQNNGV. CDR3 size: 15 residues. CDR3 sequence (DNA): TGTGCCAGCAGCCATCGACTAGCGGGGAAGAATGAGCAGTTCTTC. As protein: CASSHRLAGKNEQFF. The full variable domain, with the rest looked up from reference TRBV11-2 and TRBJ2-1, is EAGVAQSPRYKIIEKRQSVAFWCNPISGHATLYWYQQILGQGPKLLIQFQNNGVVDDSQLPKDRFSAERLKGVDSTLKIQPAKLEDSAVYLCASSHRLAGKNEQFFGPGTRLTVL.

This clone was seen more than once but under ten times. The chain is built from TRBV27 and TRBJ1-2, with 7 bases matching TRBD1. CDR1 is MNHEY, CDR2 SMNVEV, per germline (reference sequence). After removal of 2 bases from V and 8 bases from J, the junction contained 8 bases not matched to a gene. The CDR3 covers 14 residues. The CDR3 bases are TGTGCCAGCAGTTTAGAAAGGGGGCGAGGGGGCTACACCTTC. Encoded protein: CASSLERGRGGYTF.